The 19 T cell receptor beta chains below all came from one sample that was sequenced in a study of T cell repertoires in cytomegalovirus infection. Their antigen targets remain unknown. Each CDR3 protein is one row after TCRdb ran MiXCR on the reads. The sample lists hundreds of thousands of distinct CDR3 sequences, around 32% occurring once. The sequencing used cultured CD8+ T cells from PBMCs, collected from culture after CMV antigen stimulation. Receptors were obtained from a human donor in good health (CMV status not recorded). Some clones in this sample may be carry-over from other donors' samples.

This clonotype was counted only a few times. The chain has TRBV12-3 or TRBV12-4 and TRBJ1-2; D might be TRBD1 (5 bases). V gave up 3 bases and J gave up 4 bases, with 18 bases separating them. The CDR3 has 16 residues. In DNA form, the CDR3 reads TGTGCCAGCAGTTTCGCCCCAGGACACCCTGGCTATGGCTACACCTTC. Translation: CASSFAPGHPGYGYTF.

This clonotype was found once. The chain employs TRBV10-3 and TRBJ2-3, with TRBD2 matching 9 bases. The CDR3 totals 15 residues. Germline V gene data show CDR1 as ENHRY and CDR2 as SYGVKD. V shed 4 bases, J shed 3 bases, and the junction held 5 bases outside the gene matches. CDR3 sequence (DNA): TGTGCCATCAGTGGCCTGGCGGGGGGGACAGATACGCAGTATTTT. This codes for CAISGLAGGTDTQYF.

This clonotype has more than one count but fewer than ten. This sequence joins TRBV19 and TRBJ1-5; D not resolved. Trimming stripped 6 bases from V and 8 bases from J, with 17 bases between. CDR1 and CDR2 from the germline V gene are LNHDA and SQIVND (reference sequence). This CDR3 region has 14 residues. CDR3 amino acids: CASSQNGLREPQHF. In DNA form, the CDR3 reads TGTGCCAGTAGCCAAAACGGGCTGCGGGAGCCCCAGCATTTT.

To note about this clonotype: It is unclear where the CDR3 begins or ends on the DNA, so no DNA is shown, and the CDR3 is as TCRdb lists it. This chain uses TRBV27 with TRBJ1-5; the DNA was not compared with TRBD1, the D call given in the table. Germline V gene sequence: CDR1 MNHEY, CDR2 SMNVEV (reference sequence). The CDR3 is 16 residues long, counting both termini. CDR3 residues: CASSSSAGEFGQPQHF.

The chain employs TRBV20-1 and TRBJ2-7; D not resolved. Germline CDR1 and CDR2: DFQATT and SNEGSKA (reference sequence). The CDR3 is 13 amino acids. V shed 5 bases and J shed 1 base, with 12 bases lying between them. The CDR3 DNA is TGCAGTGCTTCAAAAGAGAGATCCTACGAGCAGTACTTC. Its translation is CSASKERSYEQYF.

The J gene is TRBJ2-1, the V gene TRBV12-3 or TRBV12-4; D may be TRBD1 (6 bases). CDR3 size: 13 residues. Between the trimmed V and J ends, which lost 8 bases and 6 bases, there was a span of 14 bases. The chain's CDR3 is CASCLRGTNEQFF. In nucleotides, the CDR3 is TGTGCCAGCTGCCTTAGGGGGACCAATGAGCAGTTCTTC.

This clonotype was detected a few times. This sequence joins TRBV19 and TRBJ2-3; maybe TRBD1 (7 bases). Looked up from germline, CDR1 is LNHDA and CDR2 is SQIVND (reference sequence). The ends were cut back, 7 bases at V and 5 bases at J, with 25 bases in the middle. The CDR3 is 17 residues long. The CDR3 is CASKELVRQGGRDTQYF. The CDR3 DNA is TGTGCCAGTAAAGAACTGGTTAGACAGGGAGGTAGAGATACGCAGTATTTT.

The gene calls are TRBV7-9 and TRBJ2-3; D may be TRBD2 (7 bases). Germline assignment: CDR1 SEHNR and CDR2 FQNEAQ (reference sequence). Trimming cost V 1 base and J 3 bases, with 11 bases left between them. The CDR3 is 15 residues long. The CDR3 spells CASSLDREGTDTQYF. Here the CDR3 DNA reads TGTGCCAGCAGCTTAGACAGGGAGGGGACAGATACGCAGTATTTT. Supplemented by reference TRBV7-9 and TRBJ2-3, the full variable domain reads DTGVSQNPRHKITKRGQNVTFRCDPISEHNRLYWYRQTLGQGPEFLTYFQNEAQLEKSRLLSDRFSAERPKGSFSTLEIQRTEQGDSAMYLCASSLDREGTDTQYFGPGTRLTVL.

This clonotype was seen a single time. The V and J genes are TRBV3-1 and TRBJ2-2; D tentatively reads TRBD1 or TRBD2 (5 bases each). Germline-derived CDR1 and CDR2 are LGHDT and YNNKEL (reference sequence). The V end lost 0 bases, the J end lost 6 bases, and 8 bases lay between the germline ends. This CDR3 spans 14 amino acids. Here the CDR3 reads CASSQDLGAGELFF. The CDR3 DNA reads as TGTGCCAGCAGCCAAGATCTGGGGGCCGGGGAGCTGTTTTTT.

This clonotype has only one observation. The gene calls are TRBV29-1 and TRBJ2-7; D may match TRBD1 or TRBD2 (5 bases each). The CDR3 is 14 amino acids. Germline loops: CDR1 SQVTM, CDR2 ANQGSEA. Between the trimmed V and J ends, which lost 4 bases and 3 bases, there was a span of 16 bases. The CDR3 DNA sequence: TGCAGCGTTGTCTACGCCAGGGACCGCTACGAGCAGTACTTC. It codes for CSVVYARDRYEQYF.

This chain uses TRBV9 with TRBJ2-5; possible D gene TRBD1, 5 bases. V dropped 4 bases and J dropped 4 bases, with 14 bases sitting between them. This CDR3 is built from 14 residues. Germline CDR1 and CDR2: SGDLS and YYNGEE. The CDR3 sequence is CASSTGGAVETQYF. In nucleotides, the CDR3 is TGTGCCAGCAGCACAGGTGGCGCCGTAGAGACCCAGTACTTC. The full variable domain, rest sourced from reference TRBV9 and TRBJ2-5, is DSGVTQTPKHLITATGQRVTLRCSPRSGDLSVYWYQQSLDQGLQFLIQYYNGEERAKGNILERFSAQQFPDLHSELNLSSLELGDSALYFCASSTGGAVETQYFGPGTRLLVL.

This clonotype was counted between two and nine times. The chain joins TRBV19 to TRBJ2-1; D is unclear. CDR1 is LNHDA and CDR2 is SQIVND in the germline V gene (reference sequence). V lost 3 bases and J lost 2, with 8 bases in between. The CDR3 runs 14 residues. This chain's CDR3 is CASSIEQAYNEQFF. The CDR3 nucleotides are TGTGCCAGTAGTATTGAACAAGCCTACAATGAGCAGTTCTTC.

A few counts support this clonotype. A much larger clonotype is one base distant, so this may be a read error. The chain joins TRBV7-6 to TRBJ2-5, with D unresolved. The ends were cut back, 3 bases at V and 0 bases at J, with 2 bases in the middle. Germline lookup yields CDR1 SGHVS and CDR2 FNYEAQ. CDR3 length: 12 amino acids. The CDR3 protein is CASSFDQETQYF. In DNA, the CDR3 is TGTGCCAGCAGCTTCGACCAAGAGACCCAGTACTTC.

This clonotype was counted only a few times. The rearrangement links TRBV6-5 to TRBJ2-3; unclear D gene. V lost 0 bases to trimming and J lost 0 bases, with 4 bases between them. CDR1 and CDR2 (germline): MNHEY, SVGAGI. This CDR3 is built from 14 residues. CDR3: CASSYSQSTDTQYF. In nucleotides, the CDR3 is TGTGCCAGCAGTTACTCTCAAAGCACAGATACGCAGTATTTT.

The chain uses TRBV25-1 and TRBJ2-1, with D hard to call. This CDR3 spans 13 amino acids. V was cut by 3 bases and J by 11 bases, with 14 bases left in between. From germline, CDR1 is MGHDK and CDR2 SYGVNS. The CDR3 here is CASSDFSPDQQFF. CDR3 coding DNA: TGTGCCAGCAGTGATTTTTCCCCAGACCAGCAGTTCTTC.

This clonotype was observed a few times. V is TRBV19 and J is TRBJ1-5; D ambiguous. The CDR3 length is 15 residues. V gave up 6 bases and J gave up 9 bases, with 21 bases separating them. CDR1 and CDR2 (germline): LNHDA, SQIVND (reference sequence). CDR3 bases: TGTGCCAGTAGGATTTTGGTGGGCGAAGGACGGCCCCAGCATTTT. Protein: CASRILVGEGRPQHF.

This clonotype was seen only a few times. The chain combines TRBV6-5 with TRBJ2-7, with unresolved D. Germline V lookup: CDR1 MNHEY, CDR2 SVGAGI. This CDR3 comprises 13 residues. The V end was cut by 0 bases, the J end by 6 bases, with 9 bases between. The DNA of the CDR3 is TGTGCCAGCAGTTACTCGTCCGGGTCCGAGCAGTACGTC. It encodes CASSYSSGSEQYV.

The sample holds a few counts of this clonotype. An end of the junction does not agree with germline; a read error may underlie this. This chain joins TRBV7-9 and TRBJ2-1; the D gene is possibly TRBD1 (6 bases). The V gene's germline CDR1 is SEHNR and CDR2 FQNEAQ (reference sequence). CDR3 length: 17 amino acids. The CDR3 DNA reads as TGTGCCAGCAACTTAGGCCCGGGACAAAGCTCCTACAATGAGCAGTTCTTC. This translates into CASNLGPGQSSYNEQFF.

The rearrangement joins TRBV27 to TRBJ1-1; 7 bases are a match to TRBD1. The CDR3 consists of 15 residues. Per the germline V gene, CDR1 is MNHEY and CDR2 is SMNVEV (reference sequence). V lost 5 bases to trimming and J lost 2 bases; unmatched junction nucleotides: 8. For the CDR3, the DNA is TGTGCCAGCAGTCCAGGGGGTTATAGAAACACTGAAGCTTTCTTT. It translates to CASSPGGYRNTEAFF.